The rows below give T cell receptor beta chains drawn from one sample of a study of T cells in Graves' hyperthyroidism and ophthalmopathy. TCRdb used MiXCR to reprocess the multiplex PCR reads, holding one entry per CDR3 protein. Among around 340,000 distinct CDR3 sequences listed, around a sixth were seen once. The specimen was blood. The receptors derive from a woman aged 50 to 60 with Graves' hyperthyroidism. The CDR3 runs from the conserved cysteine through the conserved F or W. The D gene is left open where the match is weak. Clone size, where shown, is once, few, many, or a class for clones that have expanded.

CDR3aa: CASSQTPPWEQYF; CDR3nt: TGTGCCAGCAGCCAAACACCACCATGGGAGCAGTACTTC; v_gene: TRBV6-2/TRBV6-3; d_gene: .; abundance: few; j_gene: TRBJ2-7
CDR3aa: CASSLRALWGETQYF; CDR3nt: TGTGCCAGCAGTTTAAGAGCGTTATGGGGGGAGACCCAGTACTTC; v_gene: TRBV27; d_gene: .; abundance: few; j_gene: TRBJ2-5
CDR3aa: CASSERQAWGNQPQHF; CDR3nt: TGCGCCAGCAGTGAACGGCAGGCCTGGGGCAATCAGCCCCAGCATTTT; v_gene: TRBV10-1; d_gene: .; abundance: many; j_gene: TRBJ1-5
CDR3aa: CASSSRTLRYEQYF; CDR3nt: TGTGCCAGCAGCTCGCGGACCCTTAGGTACGAGCAGTACTTC; v_gene: TRBV7-6; d_gene: .; abundance: many; j_gene: TRBJ2-7
CDR3aa: CASSLAPANTEAFF; CDR3nt: TGCGCCAGCAGCTTGGCCCCGGCGAACACTGAAGCTTTCTTT; v_gene: TRBV5-1; d_gene: .; abundance: many; j_gene: TRBJ1-1
CDR3aa: CASSELRGVNTEAFF; CDR3nt: TGTGCCAGCAGTGAACTTCGGGGAGTGAACACTGAAGCTTTCTTT; v_gene: TRBV6-1; d_gene: .; abundance: .; j_gene: TRBJ1-1
CDR3aa: CAISGTAQGGTEAFF; CDR3nt: TGTGCCATCAGTGGAACGGCACAGGGGGGTACTGAAGCTTTCTTT; v_gene: TRBV10-3; d_gene: TRBD1; abundance: .; j_gene: TRBJ1-1
CDR3aa: CASSLRRSGANVLTF; CDR3nt: TGTGCCAGCAGCTTGAGGAGATCTGGGGCCAACGTCCTGACTTTC; v_gene: TRBV5-6; d_gene: .; abundance: .; j_gene: TRBJ2-6
CDR3aa: CASRQGYLSGQPQHF; CDR3nt: TGCGCCAGCAGACAGGGTTATCTATCGGGTCAGCCCCAGCATTTT; v_gene: TRBV10-2; d_gene: .; abundance: few; j_gene: TRBJ1-5
CDR3aa: CAWTRQGAAKNIQYF; CDR3nt: TGTGCCTGGACGCGACAGGGGGCGGCCAAAAACATTCAGTACTTC; v_gene: TRBV30; d_gene: TRBD1; abundance: few; j_gene: TRBJ2-4
CDR3aa: CAHHLSSRDDGFNEQYF; CDR3nt: TGTGCCCACCACCTTTCTTCGCGGGACGATGGATTTAACGAGCAGTACTTC; v_gene: TRBV7-3; d_gene: .; abundance: .; j_gene: TRBJ2-7
CDR3aa: CASSLEGFRSTDTQYF; CDR3nt: TGCGCCAGCAGCTTGGAAGGGTTCAGGAGCACAGATACGCAGTATTTT; v_gene: TRBV5-1; d_gene: .; abundance: .; j_gene: TRBJ2-3
CDR3aa: CASSLPDRVYGYTF; CDR3nt: TGTGCCAGCAGCCTACCCGACAGGGTCTATGGCTACACCTTC; v_gene: TRBV28; d_gene: TRBD1; abundance: many; j_gene: TRBJ1-2
CDR3aa: CASSLSTGYTEAFF; CDR3nt: TGTGCCAGCAGTTTATCTACAGGATACACTGAAGCTTTCTTT; v_gene: TRBV28; d_gene: .; abundance: .; j_gene: TRBJ1-1
CDR3aa: CASSSQEAPLQGGRGNTIYF; CDR3nt: TGTGCCAGCAGCAGCCAAGAGGCCCCTTTACAGGGCGGTCGGGGAAACACCATATATTTT; v_gene: TRBV3-1; d_gene: .; abundance: many; j_gene: TRBJ1-3
CDR3aa: CSAEPGGKGNEQYF; CDR3nt: TGCAGTGCTGAGCCCGGGGGGAAGGGAAACGAGCAGTACTTC; v_gene: TRBV20-1; d_gene: TRBD2; abundance: few; j_gene: TRBJ2-7
CDR3aa: CSARTGLGYTF; CDR3nt: TGCAGCGCTCGGACAGGGCTGGGCTACACCTTC; v_gene: TRBV29-1; d_gene: TRBD1; abundance: few; j_gene: TRBJ1-2
CDR3aa: CSALRGGNIQYF; CDR3nt: TGCAGTGCTTTGCGAGGAGGGAACATTCAGTACTTC; v_gene: TRBV20-1; d_gene: .; abundance: .; j_gene: TRBJ2-4
CDR3aa: CASRPSVAKQFF; CDR3nt: TGTGCCAGCAGGCCGTCAGTAGCCAAGCAGTTCTTC; v_gene: TRBV7-8; d_gene: .; abundance: many; j_gene: TRBJ2-1
CDR3aa: CASSQEEEGTVFSTDTQYF; CDR3nt: TGTGCCAGCAGCCAAGAAGAGGAGGGAACCGTCTTTAGCACAGATACGCAGTATTTT; v_gene: TRBV4-2; d_gene: .; abundance: .; j_gene: TRBJ2-3
CDR3aa: CASSENVYIGDLFF; CDR3nt: TGTGCCAGCAGTGAAAACGTCTATATCGGAGATCTGTTTTTT; v_gene: TRBV2; d_gene: .; abundance: few; j_gene: TRBJ2-2
CDR3aa: CASSINSATNEKLFF; CDR3nt: TGTGCCAGTAGTATTAATTCAGCAACTAATGAAAAACTGTTTTTT; v_gene: TRBV19; d_gene: .; abundance: .; j_gene: TRBJ1-4
CDR3aa: CASSDPGGSGTGELFF; CDR3nt: TGTGCCAGCAGCGATCCAGGGGGCTCGGGAACCGGGGAGCTGTTTTTT; v_gene: TRBV6-1; d_gene: TRBD1; abundance: .; j_gene: TRBJ2-2
CDR3aa: CASGLEGLAGPWQDTQYF; CDR3nt: TGCGCCAGCGGCTTGGAGGGACTAGCGGGACCCTGGCAAGATACGCAGTATTTT; v_gene: TRBV5-1; d_gene: TRBD2; abundance: .; j_gene: TRBJ2-3
CDR3aa: CASSPDAILAGEDYNEQFF; CDR3nt: TGTGCCAGCAGCCCCGACGCTATATTAGCGGGAGAAGACTACAATGAGCAGTTCTTC; v_gene: TRBV13; d_gene: TRBD2; abundance: many; j_gene: TRBJ2-1
CDR3aa: CASRPYGTGGGNEQFF; CDR3nt: TGTGCCAGCCGGCCCTACGGGACAGGGGGCGGGAATGAGCAGTTCTTC; v_gene: TRBV19; d_gene: TRBD1; abundance: .; j_gene: TRBJ2-1
CDR3aa: CASSTRPVGEQFF; CDR3nt: TGTGCCAGCAGTACTAGACCCGTAGGTGAGCAGTTCTTC; v_gene: TRBV6-1; d_gene: .; abundance: .; j_gene: TRBJ2-1
CDR3aa: CASSRVAGSYEQYF; CDR3nt: TGTGCCAGCAGTCGGGTAGCGGGATCCTACGAGCAGTACTTC; v_gene: TRBV6-2/TRBV6-3; d_gene: TRBD2; abundance: many; j_gene: TRBJ2-7
CDR3aa: CASSLASLASQFF; CDR3nt: TGTGCCAGCAGTTTAGCGTCTCTAGCTTCGCAGTTCTTC; v_gene: TRBV12-3/TRBV12-4; d_gene: .; abundance: few; j_gene: TRBJ2-1
CDR3aa: CASTLAAQETQYF; CDR3nt: TGTGCCAGCACCTTAGCGGCCCAAGAGACCCAGTACTTC; v_gene: TRBV2; d_gene: .; abundance: many; j_gene: TRBJ2-5
CDR3aa: CASSSSQGSYEQYF; CDR3nt: TGCGCCAGCAGCTCCTCACAGGGCTCCTACGAGCAGTACTTC; v_gene: TRBV5-1; d_gene: .; abundance: many; j_gene: TRBJ2-7
CDR3aa: CASAQGRGADTQYF; CDR3nt: TGTGCCAGCGCCCAGGGGCGGGGGGCAGATACGCAGTATTTT; v_gene: TRBV2; d_gene: TRBD2; abundance: .; j_gene: TRBJ2-3
CDR3aa: CSARDRQGTQETQYF; CDR3nt: TGCAGTGCTAGAGATCGGCAGGGGACGCAAGAGACCCAGTACTTC; v_gene: TRBV20-1; d_gene: .; abundance: many; j_gene: TRBJ2-5
CDR3aa: CASSPDRYTDTQYF; CDR3nt: TGTGCCAGCAGTCCGGACAGATACACAGATACGCAGTATTTT; v_gene: TRBV6-4; d_gene: .; abundance: .; j_gene: TRBJ2-3
CDR3aa: CASGTSGGWPYNEQFF; CDR3nt: TGTGCCAGCGGGACTAGCGGAGGATGGCCGTACAATGAGCAGTTCTTC; v_gene: TRBV27; d_gene: TRBD2; abundance: .; j_gene: TRBJ2-1
CDR3aa: CASSLGDRGSETQYF; CDR3nt: TGTGCCAGCAGCTTAGGGGACAGGGGGTCAGAGACCCAGTACTTC; v_gene: TRBV7-6; d_gene: TRBD1; abundance: .; j_gene: TRBJ2-5
CDR3aa: CAWIASETQYF; CDR3nt: TGTGCCTGGATCGCTTCGGAGACCCAGTACTTC; v_gene: TRBV30; d_gene: .; abundance: .; j_gene: TRBJ2-5
CDR3aa: CATSRIRTSEYNEQFF; CDR3nt: TGTGCCACCAGCAGAATCCGGACTAGCGAGTACAATGAGCAGTTCTTC; v_gene: TRBV15; d_gene: TRBD2; abundance: .; j_gene: TRBJ2-1
CDR3aa: CASTYSGTGYEQYF; CDR3nt: TGTGCCAGCACATATTCCGGGACAGGCTACGAGCAGTACTTC; v_gene: TRBV2; d_gene: TRBD1; abundance: many; j_gene: TRBJ2-7
CDR3aa: CASSWGPGMNTEAFF; CDR3nt: TGTGCCAGCAGCTGGGGGCCTGGAATGAACACTGAAGCTTTCTTT; v_gene: TRBV5-6; d_gene: .; abundance: few; j_gene: TRBJ1-1
CDR3aa: CASSGFLAGGNEQFF; CDR3nt: TGTGCCAGCAGCGGGTTCTTAGCGGGGGGCAATGAGCAGTTCTTC; v_gene: TRBV11-2; d_gene: TRBD2; abundance: .; j_gene: TRBJ2-1